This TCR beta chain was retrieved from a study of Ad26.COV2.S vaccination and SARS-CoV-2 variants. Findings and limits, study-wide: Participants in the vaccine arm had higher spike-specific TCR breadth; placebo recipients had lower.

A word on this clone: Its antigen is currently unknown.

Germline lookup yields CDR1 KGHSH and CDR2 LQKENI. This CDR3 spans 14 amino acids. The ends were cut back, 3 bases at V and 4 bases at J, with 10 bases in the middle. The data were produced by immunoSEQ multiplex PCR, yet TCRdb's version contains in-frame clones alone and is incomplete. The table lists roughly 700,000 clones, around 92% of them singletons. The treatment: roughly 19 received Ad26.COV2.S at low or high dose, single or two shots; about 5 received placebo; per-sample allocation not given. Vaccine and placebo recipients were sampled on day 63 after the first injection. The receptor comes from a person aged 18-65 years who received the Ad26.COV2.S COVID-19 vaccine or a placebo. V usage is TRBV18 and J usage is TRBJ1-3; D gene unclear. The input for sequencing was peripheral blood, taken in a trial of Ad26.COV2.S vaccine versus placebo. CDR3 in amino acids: CASSPGGYGNTIYF. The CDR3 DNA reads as TGTGCCAGCTCACCGGGAGGGTACGGAAACACCATATATTTT.